This T cell receptor beta chain was sequenced in a study of T cells after yellow fever vaccination (dated by TCRdb to between 2018 and 2021). About the investigation overall: The SMART-Seq v4 Ultra Low Input RNA kit was used to prepare libraries from fractions with low cell numbers. To follow T-cell clones before and after primary and booster YFV17D yellow fever vaccination, bulk TCR alpha and beta repertoires were sequenced over time. Two healthy male donors made up the cohort, one aged 18 to 29 years and the other aged 30 to 39 years. Blood samples were taken at several timepoints before and after primary and secondary immunization, and bulk PBMC replicates and cell subsets were isolated. What the authors observed across the whole study: A small fraction of clonotypes showed up in both the CD4 and CD8 compartments, probably as a result of convergent recombination. FACS-sorted repertoires could contain abundant contaminating clonotypes from the bulk population, so computational filtering was required. The study included only a couple of donors, which limits how far the findings can be generalized. The secondary T-cell response was found to be weaker but faster than the primary response, with a peak reached on day 5 rather than on day 15. Most clones expanded after primary vaccination were re-detected after the booster (about 95% of CD4 and approximately 85% of CD8), suggesting broad memory maintenance.

The table lists this clonotype with many counts. The clone's antigen remains unknown. No much larger clone exists at a distance of one base, and base qualities are not known. TCR cDNA was synthesized by 5'RACE template switching, which introduced a universal primer site and unique molecular identifiers. cDNA synthesis was primed from both the TCR alpha and TCR beta constant segments. Library amplification used two PCR steps, and the second PCR step added sample barcodes and sequencing adapters. Sequencing of the libraries was done on either Illumina HiSeq 2500 (2x100 bp) or NovaSeq (2x150 bp). The authors' analysis ran thus. MIGEC was used to demultiplex reads and collapse the reads into UMI consensus sequences, and MiXCR was used for V(D)J alignment. Vaccine-responding clonotypes were defined with edgeR using replicate PBMC samples, requiring FDR below 0.01 and a log2 fold change above 5 up to day 15. Bulk clonotypes were assigned CD4 or CD8 identity according to which sequenced CD4 or CD8 repertoire held them at higher abundance. The public sequencing data were trimmed at Q25 with fastp and processed into clonotypes with MiXCR by TCRdb, which kept only in-frame beta chains. One record per CDR3 amino acid sequence lists the most common genes and DNA. For this entry, the V and J calls and clone size follow TCRdb and not the study's own pipeline. In all, the sample holds about 74,000 distinct CDR3 sequences, and more than 5.5% of those were seen once. Of the sample, 35% is held by the ten largest clones.

The CDR3 contains 14 residues, cysteine and phenylalanine counted. Solely the CDR3 DNA is kept, with 42 bases framed from the first base. Based on the germline V gene (reference sequence), the CDR1 and CDR2 sequences are SEHNR and FQNEAQ. V is cut by 4 bases and J by 3 bases, and the space between the germline ends is 13 bases. This sample's treatment or condition label indicates: live attenuated yellow fever vaccine strain. PBMCs were isolated from peripheral blood using a standard Ficoll-Paque protocol. CD4 and CD8 T-cell fractions were isolated with Dynabeads CD4 and CD8 positive selection kits. TriZol was used to extract RNA from bulk PBMCs, from CD4 and CD8 fractions, and from dextramer-positive and dextramer-negative fractions.

This TCR was sampled from a man aged 18 to 30 who received the YFV17D yellow fever vaccine. The receptor chain draws on TRBV7-9 and TRBJ2-7; no confident D gene assignment can be made. The sample consisted of CD8+ T cells sorted from PBMCs, taken 5 days after the first yellow fever vaccination. For the CDR3, the sequence is CASSSQAWFYEQYF. The DNA reads TGTGCCAGCAGCTCCCAGGCGTGGTTCTACGAGCAGTACTTC.